The 10 T cell receptor beta chains below come from one sample, sequenced in a study of T cells in women clearing cervical HPV infection. This table comes from immunoSEQ multiplex PCR, and its TCRdb copy is limited to in-frame clones, with some not included. In total, the table holds more than 15,000 clones. The sequenced material came from blood buffy coat. All receptors come from a woman between 18 and 69 years old with a cervical HPV16 infection that either progressed to CIN3+ or cleared (not recorded which).

Worth noting for this clone: The missing CDR3 end, 3 residues past where the read stops, is filled in from the germline J gene. The chain combines TRBV20-1 with TRBJ2-1, with TRBD2 matching 10 bases. CDR3 length equals 14 residues. Germline V gene data show CDR1 as DFQATT and CDR2 as SNEGSKA (reference sequence). Losses at the gene ends were 4 bases for V and 6 bases for J; bases not matched to a gene: 6. CDR3 DNA, as far as it was read: TGCAGTGCTACGCTAGCGGGAGTGGCCAATGAG. Translating gives CSATLAGVANE. The CDR3, in full, reads CSATLAGVANEQFF.

About this clone: The read is 3 residues too short to cover the CDR3 end, so that end is filled in from the germline J gene. This chain joins TRBV19 and TRBJ1-1, with D tentatively TRBD1 (6 bases). Per germline, CDR1 LNHDA and CDR2 SQIVND (reference sequence). The CDR3 has 18 residues. V dropped 6 bases and J dropped 0 bases, with 23 bases sitting between them. The CDR3 loop is CASSPPTRGSALNTEAFF. The covered CDR3 bases are TGTGCCAGTAGCCCACCGACCAGGGGAAGCGCGTTGAACACTGAA. Full variable domain (outside the CDR3, taken from reference TRBV19 and TRBJ1-1): DGGITQSPKYLFRKEGQNVTLSCEQNLNHDAMYWYRQDPGQGLRLIYYSQIVNDFQKGDIAEGYSVSREKKESFPLTVTSAQKNPTAFYLCASSPPTRGSALNTEAFFGQGTRLTVV.

Turning to this clone: The read ends 3 residues early relative to the CDR3; the germline J gene fills the gap. V is TRBV5-4 and J is TRBJ2-3, with 7 bases aligning to TRBD2. From germline, CDR1 is SGHNT and CDR2 YYREEE (reference sequence). The CDR3 is 14 residues long. Trimming took 3 bases from V and 1 from J; bases not matched to a gene: 2. This CDR3 reads CASSSRGGTDTQYF. CDR3 DNA (partial): TGTGCCAGCAGCTCTCGGGGGGGCACAGATACG.

On this clone itself: The read halts 3 residues ahead of the CDR3 end, with the missing end drawn from the germline J gene. The gene calls are TRBV29-1 and TRBJ1-5; 7 bases align to TRBD1. The CDR3 totals 15 residues. J was trimmed by 2 bases and V by 6 bases; bases with no gene match: 10. CDR1 is SQVTM and CDR2 is ANQGSEA in the germline V gene. Here the CDR3 reads CSVQSGGPGNQPQHF. Partial CDR3 DNA: TGCAGCGTCCAATCAGGGGGGCCGGGCAATCAGCCC.

Concerning this clone: The CDR3 end lies 3 residues beyond the end of the read and is filled in from the germline J gene. This chain joins TRBV19 and TRBJ2-5; 9 positions match TRBD2. The CDR3 consists of 14 residues. Trimming took 4 bases from V and 5 from J; bases not matched to a gene: 5. The germline V gene has CDR1 LNHDA and CDR2 SQIVND (reference sequence). This CDR3 reads CASSSGGAWETQYF. The CDR3 bases that were read are TGTGCCAGTAGTAGCGGGGGGGCGTGGGAGACC.

A remark on this clone: Read coverage stops 3 residues before the CDR3 terminus; the germline J gene supplies the remainder. The rearrangement uses TRBV2 and TRBJ1-5, with TRBD1 matching over 8 bases. Germline trimming cut 4 bases from V and 3 bases from J; bases unmatched to any gene: 5. The germline V gene has CDR1 SNHLY and CDR2 FYNNEI. There are 15 residues in the CDR3. The CDR3 bases that were read are TGTGCCAGCAGTGCCCTGGACAGGGTCAATCAGCCC. This gives the protein CASSALDRVNQP. The full CDR3 is CASSALDRVNQPQHF.

On this clone itself: The read stops 3 residues short of the end of the CDR3; the missing end is completed from the germline J gene. V is TRBV7-9 and J is TRBJ2-1; no clear D. The CDR3 contains 14 residues. Germline V gene lookup returns CDR1 SEHNR and CDR2 FQNEAQ (reference sequence). Deletions cut 3 bases from V and 2 bases from J, with 8 bases between. The sequenced part of the CDR3 DNA is TGTGCCAGCAGCTTCTACCGTGCCTACAATGAG. This gives the protein CASSFYRAYNE. In full, the CDR3 reads CASSFYRAYNEQFF.

Comments on this clone: The read halts 3 residues ahead of the CDR3 end, with the missing end drawn from the germline J gene. The rearrangement links TRBV12-3 or TRBV12-4 to TRBJ2-3; possible D gene TRBD2, 6 bases. Trimming cost V 3 bases and J 0 bases, with 13 bases left between them. The CDR3 extends over 16 amino acids. The CDR3 loop reads CASSFGRGSSTDTQYF. The CDR3 DNA, read in part, is TGTGCCAGCAGTTTCGGGCGGGGCTCTAGCACAGATACG.

Worth noting for this clone: The DNA ends 3 residues before the CDR3 does, and the rest of the CDR3 is filled in from the germline J gene. The chain combines TRBV6-2 or TRBV6-3 with TRBJ2-1; 10 bases agree with TRBD2. CDR3 length equals 17 residues. Germline CDR1 and CDR2: MNHEY and SVGEGT. The J segment lost 5 bases and the V segment lost 4 bases, leaving 11 bases of the junction unmatched. The sequenced CDR3 bases are TGTGCCAGCAGTTCCCAAGTAACACTAGCGGGGCACAATGAG. Protein sequence: CASSSQVTLAGHNE. The whole CDR3 is CASSSQVTLAGHNEQFF.

Concerning this clone: The sequence runs out 3 residues before the end of the CDR3; the remainder is reconstructed from the germline J gene. The chain combines TRBV23-1 with TRBJ2-1; maybe TRBD2 (6 bases). TRBV23-1 is an ORF, with its function uncertain. The CDR3 is 18 residues long. V was shortened by 3 bases and J by 6 bases, with 24 bases between the two germline ends. The chain's CDR3 is CASSHHTAGKRNCNEQFF. CDR3 bases read: TGCGCCAGCAGTCACCACACGGCGGGAAAAAGGAATTGCAATGAG.